Presented here are 16 T cell receptor beta chains from one specimen sequenced in a study of CD8 T cells in ankylosing spondylitis. Regarding the study as a whole: For ankylosing spondylitis blood, a TCR beta motif of roughly 8 highly homologous variants appeared characteristic.

In TCRdb, the 5' RACE reads were re-called with MiXCR into one record per CDR3 protein. The sample holds 390,000 or so distinct CDR3 sequences; approximately 20% are singletons and the top ten take approximately 15%. No antigen is known for these receptors. Sequenced material: blood, either unsorted or a sorted T cell fraction (not recorded which). The receptors derive from a male donor with ankylosing spondylitis.

The table lists this clonotype with a few counts. CDR3 residues: CASSLFGRNGEQFF. CDR3 nucleotide sequence: TGTGCCAGCAGCTTATTCGGGAGGAATGGTGAGCAGTTCTTC. The chain carries TRBV7-9 and TRBJ2-1; 7 nucleotides line up with TRBD2. The CDR3 extends over 14 amino acids. V lost 2 bases, J lost 9 bases, and 7 bases stayed unmatched. The germline gives CDR1 SEHNR, CDR2 FQNEAQ (reference sequence).

This clonotype occurred a few times. V gene TRBV7-9 combines with J gene TRBJ1-1; a possible D gene is TRBD1 (5 bases). This CDR3 has 16 amino acids. The V end lost 2 bases, the J end lost 5 bases, and 18 bases lay between the germline ends. Germline V CDR1 and CDR2: SEHNR, FQNEAQ (reference sequence). For the CDR3, the DNA is TGTGCCAGCAGCTTAAGTAGTTCCAGGGACGGGACTGAAGCTTTCTTT. Translation gives CASSLSSSRDGTEAFF. The whole variable domain, filled in from reference TRBV7-9 and TRBJ1-1, reads DTGVSQNPRHKITKRGQNVTFRCDPISEHNRLYWYRQTLGQGPEFLTYFQNEAQLEKSRLLSDRFSAERPKGSFSTLEIQRTEQGDSAMYLCASSLSSSRDGTEAFFGQGTRLTVV.

The chain carries TRBV5-1 and TRBJ2-7; tentative D call: TRBD1 (6 bases). CDR3 size: 18 residues. Trimming pared 1 base from V and 4 bases from J, leaving 24 bases between. Germline assignment: CDR1 SGHRS and CDR2 YFSETQ. The CDR3 region has the DNA TGCGCCAGCAGCTTGAGTATCGTCGTGGCAGGGGCCTTGTACGAGCAGTACTTC. Translation gives CASSLSIVVAGALYEQYF. Supplemented by reference TRBV5-1 and TRBJ2-7, the full variable domain reads KAGVTQTPRYLIKTRGQQVTLSCSPISGHRSVSWYQQTPGQGLQFLFEYFSETQRNKGNFPGRFSGRQFSNSRSEMNVSTLELGDSALYLCASSLSIVVAGALYEQYFGPGTRLTVT.

The J gene is TRBJ2-4, the V gene TRBV20-1; 14 nucleotides line up with TRBD2. CDR3 length equals 18 residues. Trimming cost V 1 base and J 2 bases; bases outside gene matches: 7. CDR1 DFQATT and CDR2 SNEGSKA come from the germline V gene (reference sequence). CDR3 sequence reads: CSARGLAGGWSTKNIQYF. As DNA, the CDR3 is TGCAGTGCTAGAGGACTAGCGGGAGGGTGGTCTACCAAAAACATTCAGTACTTC.

This clonotype was seen at least ten times. This chain connects TRBV4-1 to TRBJ1-1; a weak D match, TRBD1 (6 bases). The V end was cut by 6 bases, the J end by 1 base, with 12 bases between. The CDR3 is 14 residues long. CDR1 and CDR2 (germline): MGHRA, YSYEKL. The CDR3 spells CASRGQLKNTEAFF. In DNA, the CDR3 is TGCGCCAGCAGAGGACAGCTAAAGAACACTGAAGCTTTCTTT.

This rearrangement joins TRBV7-8 to TRBJ1-3; D gene uncertain. This CDR3 is 16 amino acids long. CDR1 and CDR2 (germline): SGHVS, FQNEAQ. V dropped 4 bases and J dropped 4 bases, with 17 bases sitting between them. As DNA, the CDR3 is TGTGCCAGCAGCTCCATCATTGGGCCTGTAGGAAACACCATATATTTT. Protein sequence: CASSSIIGPVGNTIYF. Complete variable domain (other parts from reference TRBV7-8 and TRBJ1-3): GAGVSQSPRYKVAKRGQDVALRCDPISGHVSLFWYQQALGQGPEFLTYFQNEAQLDKSGLPSDRFFAERPEGSVSTLKIQRTQQEDSAVYLCASSSIIGPVGNTIYFGEGSWLTVV.

V gene TRBV20-1 combines with J gene TRBJ2-1, with TRBD2 matching over 14 bases. With V trimmed by 3 bases and J by 3 bases, 13 bases remained unmatched. This CDR3 region has 19 residues. CDR1 is DFQATT and CDR2 is SNEGSKA in the germline V gene (reference sequence). CDR3 loop: CSASPRLAGGPLGYNEQFF. The DNA for the CDR3 is TGCAGTGCTAGCCCCCGACTAGCGGGAGGGCCTTTGGGCTACAATGAGCAGTTCTTC.

This clonotype was observed a few times. J is TRBJ2-5 and V is TRBV11-3; D gene ambiguous. Trimming cost V 2 bases and J 7 bases, with 11 bases left between them. Germline lookup yields CDR1 SGHNT and CDR2 YENEEA. The CDR3 consists of 13 residues. CDR3 DNA: TGTGCCAGCAGCTTAATCGCAGGCGCGACCCAGTACTTC. It encodes CASSLIAGATQYF.

The chain joins TRBV28 to TRBJ2-3, with a possible D match to TRBD2 (5 bases). Trimming cost V 7 bases and J 3 bases, with 14 bases left between them. This CDR3 is built from 14 residues. Germline V lookup: CDR1 MDHEN, CDR2 SYDVKM. CDR3 region: CASTIFSGTDTQYF. The CDR3 bases are TGTGCCAGCACGATTTTCAGCGGAACAGATACGCAGTATTTT.

The genes are TRBV5-5 and TRBJ2-3; 7 bases line up with TRBD2. The junction had 5 bases not matched to a gene; V was cut back by 5 bases and J by 2 bases. The CDR3 consists of 14 residues. The germline gives CDR1 SGHKS, CDR2 YYEKEE (reference sequence). The CDR3 region is CASRRDYPTDTQYF. For the CDR3, the DNA is TGTGCCAGCAGGCGGGACTATCCCACAGATACGCAGTATTTT. Together with reference TRBV5-5 and TRBJ2-3, the CDR3 gives the full variable domain: DAGVTQSPTHLIKTRGQQVTLRCSPISGHKSVSWYQQVLGQGPQFIFQYYEKEERGRGNFPDRFSARQFPNYSSELNVNALLLGDSALYLCASRRDYPTDTQYFGPGTRLTVL.

V and J are TRBV6-5 and TRBJ2-4; no clear D gene. CDR3 length: 14 residues. In germline, CDR1 is MNHEY, CDR2 SVGAGI. The ends were cut back, 0 bases at V and 3 bases at J, with 6 bases in the middle. This CDR3 is CASSYSLNKNIQYF. The DNA of the CDR3 is TGTGCCAGCAGTTACTCCCTCAACAAAAACATTCAGTACTTC.

This clonotype was found a few times. This chain uses TRBV29-1 with TRBJ2-5; 7 nucleotides line up with TRBD1. The germline V gene has CDR1 SQVTM and CDR2 ANQGSEA. The CDR3 consists of 15 residues. The ends lost 6 bases at V and 5 bases at J; junction bases unmatched: 15. The CDR3 DNA reads TGCAGCGTGCAGGGGCAGGGGGTAGTTGGTGAGACCCAGTACTTC. Amino acid sequence: CSVQGQGVVGETQYF.

The rearrangement links TRBV5-1 to TRBJ2-5, with TRBD1 identical over 7 bases. With V trimmed by 6 bases and J by 4 bases, 6 bases remained unmatched. The CDR3 length is 13 residues. The germline V gene has CDR1 SGHRS and CDR2 YFSETQ. The chain's CDR3 is CASTQGVGETQYF. CDR3 in DNA: TGCGCCAGCACCCAGGGGGTTGGAGAGACCCAGTACTTC.

The J gene is TRBJ1-4, the V gene TRBV5-1; D gene uncertain. The CDR3 covers 15 residues. Germline V gene sequence: CDR1 SGHRS, CDR2 YFSETQ. Trimming cost V 0 bases and J 0 bases, with 6 bases left between them. Here the CDR3 DNA reads TGCGCCAGCAGCTTGGGGACGGCAACTAATGAAAAACTGTTTTTT. Translating gives CASSLGTATNEKLFF. Supplemented by reference TRBV5-1 and TRBJ1-4, the full variable domain reads KAGVTQTPRYLIKTRGQQVTLSCSPISGHRSVSWYQQTPGQGLQFLFEYFSETQRNKGNFPGRFSGRQFSNSRSEMNVSTLELGDSALYLCASSLGTATNEKLFFGSGTQLSVL.

V usage is TRBV4-3 and J usage is TRBJ2-2; 9 bases are a match to TRBD1. Unmatched junction bases numbered 2, after V lost 4 bases and J lost 5 bases. The CDR3 totals 14 residues. The V gene's germline CDR1 is LGHNA and CDR2 YSLEER. The DNA for the CDR3 is TGCGCCAGCAGCCGAGGACAGGGGACCGGGGAGCTGTTTTTT. It specifies CASSRGQGTGELFF.

The V call is TRBV6-2 or TRBV6-3, the J call TRBJ1-5, with TRBD1 as a possible D gene (6 bases). This CDR3 contains 14 residues. V was pared by 2 bases and J by 9 bases, with 14 bases between. Germline loops: CDR1 MNHEY, CDR2 SVGEGT. The CDR3 loop reads CASSYVGGPRPQHF. The CDR3 region has the DNA TGTGCCAGCAGTTACGTTGGGGGCCCAAGGCCCCAGCATTTT.